Below are 3 T cell receptor beta chains sequenced from a single sample in a study of blood T cells in healthy people across ages. A second PCR, run for about 7 to 12 cycles, used a sample-barcoded 5' primer plus a J-beta primer mix. TCRdb re-called the 5' RACE reads with MiXCR, one entry per CDR3 protein. The table lists approximately 1,100,000 distinct CDR3 sequences, more than 35% of them singletons. Material for sequencing was blood. These receptors were obtained from a woman in her fifties or sixties in good health.

Concerning this clonotype itself: Since a much larger clone is just one base distant, this may be a read error. This rearrangement joins TRBV20-1 to TRBJ2-7; D may be TRBD1 or TRBD2 (5 bases each). The end of the DNA aligns better with TRBJ2-5, so the J call may be wrong. Germline loops: CDR1 DFQATT, CDR2 SNEGSKA (reference sequence). The CDR3 runs to 15 residues. CDR3 sequence reads: CGARDPEDPGETQYF. CDR3 in DNA: TGCGGTGCTAGAGATCCGGAGGACCCAGGGGAGACCCAGTACTTC.

The chain couples TRBV5-1 to TRBJ2-3, with D unclear. The CDR3 is 17 residues long. CDR1 and CDR2 (germline): SGHRS, YFSETQ. V was pared by 2 bases and J by 2 bases, with 18 bases between. The CDR3 protein is CASSLGLAAKYTDTQYF. The CDR3 bases are TGCGCCAGCAGCTTAGGGTTGGCGGCAAAATACACAGATACGCAGTATTTT. Supplemented by reference TRBV5-1 and TRBJ2-3, the full variable domain reads KAGVTQTPRYLIKTRGQQVTLSCSPISGHRSVSWYQQTPGQGLQFLFEYFSETQRNKGNFPGRFSGRQFSNSRSEMNVSTLELGDSALYLCASSLGLAAKYTDTQYFGPGTRLTVL.

The chain recombines TRBV4-2 with TRBJ2-1, with a tentative D call TRBD2 (6 bases). Germline V gene lookup returns CDR1 LGHNA and CDR2 YNFKEQ. V dropped 4 bases and J dropped 4 bases, with 11 bases sitting between them. This CDR3 is built from 14 residues. In nucleotides, the CDR3 is TGTGCCAGCAGCCGGCTCGGGGGATACAATGAGCAGTTCTTC. Protein sequence: CASSRLGGYNEQFF.